What follows describes a single T cell receptor beta chain. These data are taken from a study of molecular identifiers for immune sequencing clone quantification. Methods described previously, with TCR primers listed, were used for bulk TCR libraries. TCRdb reprocessed the PCR reads with MiXCR, giving one entry per CDR3 protein. The sample has nearly 650,000 distinct CDR3 sequences, approximately 24% seen once. The clonotype comes from a human donor in good health. Some libraries in this study had Jurkat cell RNA spiked in. Sample: naive CD8+ T cells from blood, with Jurkat cell RNA spiked in. Subset here: FACS-sorted CD8+CD4-CCR7+CD45RA+ naive T cells.

The CDR3 nucleotides read TGTGCCAGCAGCCCGGGCGGGGGGACGGACGAGCAGTACTTC. Encoded protein: CASSPGGGTDEQYF. V gene TRBV7-9 combines with J gene TRBJ2-7, with TRBD2 matching 8 bases. The germline V gene encodes CDR1 SEHNR and CDR2 FQNEAQ (reference sequence). CDR3 length: 14 amino acids. V was clipped by 5 bases and J by 5 bases; unmatched bases: 8.